Below, 30 T cell receptor beta chains from the same sample are listed, as sequenced in a study of blood T cell repertoires in COVID-19. Profiled with immunoSEQ multiplex PCR; TCRdb holds only in-frame clones, not every one. The table lists approximately 97,000 clones, almost 85% of them singletons. Sequencing was performed on peripheral blood. The receptor source for this set is a man in his forties or fifties with active or convalescent COVID-19.

The chain uses TRBV4-2 and TRBJ2-3; TRBD2 matches 12 bases. Trimming took 1 base from V and 4 from J; bases not matched to a gene: 12. Germline-derived CDR1 and CDR2 are LGHNA and YNFKEQ. CDR3 length: 19 residues. The CDR3 coding sequence is TGTGCCAGCAGCCAAGCATGGGCTAGCGGGGGGGGCATCGCAGATACGCAGTATTTT. This sequence encodes CASSQAWASGGGIADTQYF.

This clone came up once. The chain carries TRBV5-6 and TRBJ2-2; no firm D call. The CDR3 loop spans 16 amino acids. Germline V CDR1 and CDR2: SGHDT, YYEEEE. Trimming took off 3 bases at V and 3 bases at J, with 15 bases between the two ends. This chain's CDR3 is CASSYVKVGYTGELFF. The CDR3 DNA reads as TGTGCCAGCAGCTATGTTAAGGTCGGGTACACCGGGGAGCTGTTTTTT. Full variable domain (remainder filled in from reference TRBV5-6 and TRBJ2-2): DAGVTQSPTHLIKTRGQQVTLRCSPKSGHDTVSWYQQALGQGPQFIFQYYEEEERQRGNFPDRFSGHQFPNYSSELNVNALLLGDSALYLCASSYVKVGYTGELFFGEGSRLTVL.

The rearrangement uses TRBV27 and TRBJ1-4; the D gene is possibly TRBD1 (5 bases). Germline assignment: CDR1 MNHEY and CDR2 SMNVEV (reference sequence). There are 13 residues in the CDR3. V was clipped by 8 bases and J by 2 bases, with 9 bases between them. CDR3 bases: TGTGCCAGCGGACAAGGGACTAATGAAAAACTGTTTTTT. Residues: CASGQGTNEKLFF.

The J gene is TRBJ2-7, the V gene TRBV3-1 (or the pseudogene TRBV3-2); D not resolved. Germline CDR1 is LGHDT and CDR2 is YNNKEL (reference sequence). There are 14 residues in the CDR3. Trimming cost V 1 base and J 6 bases, with 13 bases left between them. CDR3 DNA sequence: TGTGCCAGCAGCCAAGTTGGCCAACGCTCCGAGCAGTACTTC. It specifies CASSQVGQRSEQYF.

The V gene is TRBV12-3 or TRBV12-4, the J gene TRBJ1-1; possibly TRBD1 for D (6 bases). This CDR3 spans 13 amino acids. The V end lost 5 bases, the J end lost 10 bases, and 17 bases lay between the germline ends. The CDR3 spells CASSHRAPGRAFF. The CDR3 nucleotides read TGTGCCAGCAGTCACAGGGCCCCTGGTAGAGCTTTCTTT.

This clone was found a few times. The chain links TRBV18 to TRBJ1-5, with D perhaps TRBD1 (5 bases). V lost 2 bases, J lost 1 base, and 9 bases lay in between. There are 15 residues in the CDR3. CDR1 and CDR2 (germline): KGHSH, LQKENI. This CDR3 is CASSPGAWSNQPQHF. The CDR3 DNA reads as TGTGCCAGCTCACCAGGGGCCTGGAGCAATCAGCCCCAGCATTTT.

V is TRBV6-6 and J is TRBJ2-5; TRBD2 might be the D (5 bases). This CDR3 has 14 amino acids. Trimming left V 6 bases short and J 0 bases short, with 11 bases between. Germline CDR1 reads MNHNY; CDR2 reads SVGAGI (reference sequence). The CDR3 protein is CASSKLDHQETQYF. CDR3 bases: TGTGCCAGCAGCAAACTAGATCACCAAGAGACCCAGTACTTC.

The CDR3 loop reads CASSPGQGAGGTEAFF. Written as DNA, the CDR3 is TGTGCCAGTAGTCCGGGACAGGGGGCGGGGGGGACTGAAGCTTTCTTT. The gene calls are TRBV19 and TRBJ1-1; 12 positions agree with TRBD1. The germline V gene encodes CDR1 LNHDA and CDR2 SQIVND (reference sequence). V was clipped by 5 bases and J by 5 bases; unmatched bases: 9. The CDR3 has 16 amino acids.

The gene calls are TRBV2 and TRBJ1-1; no firm D call. V gave up 2 bases and J gave up 0 bases, with 13 bases separating them. CDR1 is SNHLY and CDR2 is FYNNEI in the germline V gene. The CDR3 sequence is 16 residues long. In nucleotides, the CDR3 is TGTGCCAGCAGTGAAAATCTGGGCGGGGTGAACACTGAAGCTTTCTTT. As protein: CASSENLGGVNTEAFF.

The genes are TRBV5-1 and TRBJ2-1, with TRBD1 as a possible D gene (6 bases). This CDR3 spans 15 amino acids. In germline, CDR1 is SGHRS, CDR2 YFSETQ. The V end lost 3 bases, the J end lost 4 bases, and 14 bases lay between the germline ends. CDR3 sequence reads: CASSSYLGGYNEQFF. The CDR3 nucleotides read TGCGCCAGCAGCTCCTACCTAGGGGGATACAATGAGCAGTTCTTC.

This clone came up once. The V call is TRBV9, the J call TRBJ2-1; 8 nucleotides line up with TRBD2. V lost 1 base, J lost 3 bases, and 3 bases stayed unmatched. Germline CDR1 SGDLS, CDR2 YYNGEE. The CDR3 runs 15 residues. The CDR3 sequence is CASSVRLAGYNEQFF. CDR3 DNA sequence: TGTGCCAGCAGCGTAAGGCTAGCGGGCTACAATGAGCAGTTCTTC.

The rearrangement links TRBV3-1 (or the pseudogene TRBV3-2) to TRBJ2-7; 14 bases match TRBD2. This CDR3 has 17 residues. Germline trimming cut 4 bases from V and 3 bases from J; bases unmatched to any gene: 8. CDR1 and CDR2 (germline): LGHDT, YNNKEL (reference sequence). CDR3 DNA sequence: TGTGCCAGCAGCCCGCCCGGGACTAGCGGGGGAAGCTACGAGCAGTACTTC. Translation gives CASSPPGTSGGSYEQYF.

The chain recombines TRBV4-2 with TRBJ1-5, with D perhaps TRBD1 (5 bases). The CDR3 sequence is 16 residues long. In germline, CDR1 is LGHNA, CDR2 YNFKEQ. Trimming stripped 0 bases from V and 4 bases from J, with 13 bases between. The CDR3 DNA follows: TGTGCCAGCAGCCAAGATGCCACAGGCCCTAATCAGCCCCAGCATTTT. It is translated as CASSQDATGPNQPQHF.

This clone appeared once. The J gene is TRBJ2-7, the V gene TRBV7-6; D uncertain. The V gene lost 5 bases and the J gene lost 0 bases, with 14 bases spanning the gap. The CDR3 is 15 amino acids. CDR1 is SGHVS and CDR2 is FNYEAQ in the germline V gene. Written as DNA, the CDR3 is TGTGCCAGCAGCCACCGGCCGGGTCTCTCCTACGAGCAGTACTTC. It encodes CASSHRPGLSYEQYF.

J is TRBJ2-3 and V is TRBV5-1; 12 nucleotides line up with TRBD2. Germline values: CDR1 SGHRS, CDR2 YFSETQ. J lost 6 bases, V lost 0 bases, and 5 bases had no gene match. This CDR3 contains 16 residues. CDR3 in DNA: TGCGCCAGCAGCTTGGTTGGACTAGCGGGATCGGATACGCAGTATTTT. Translated, it gives CASSLVGLAGSDTQYF.

This clone came up a few times. The V and J genes are TRBV29-1 and TRBJ2-4; 7 bases map to TRBD1. J lost 1 base, V lost 3 bases, and 0 bases had no gene match. Germline V gene lookup returns CDR1 SQVTM and CDR2 ANQGSEA. CDR3 size: 13 residues. The CDR3 sequence: CSVEGQAKNIQYF. The CDR3 DNA is TGCAGCGTTGAGGGACAGGCCAAAAACATTCAGTACTTC.

This rearrangement joins TRBV6-5 to TRBJ1-6; 7 bases line up with TRBD1. Germline CDR1 MNHEY, CDR2 SVGAGI. The length of the CDR3 is 14 residues. The J segment lost 7 bases and the V segment lost 6 bases, leaving 6 bases of the junction unmatched. The DNA for the CDR3 is TGTGCCAGCAGGTGGGACAGTGAGAATTCACCCCTCCACTTT. Residues: CASRWDSENSPLHF.

This clone came up once. J is TRBJ2-6 and V is TRBV3-1 (or the pseudogene TRBV3-2); 10 nucleotides line up with TRBD2. The CDR3 is made up of 17 amino acids. Trimming at V came to 1 base and at J to 10 bases, leaving 10 bases not matched to a gene. Germline V gene lookup returns CDR1 LGHDT and CDR2 YNNKEL (reference sequence). The DNA for the CDR3 is TGTGCCAGCAGCCAAGGGGCTAGCGGGGGCCCCCAAAACGTCCTGACTTTC. Translation: CASSQGASGGPQNVLTF.

The chain has TRBV20-1 and TRBJ2-1; D ambiguous. V dropped 3 bases and J dropped 7 bases, with 7 bases sitting between them. Per germline, CDR1 DFQATT and CDR2 SNEGSKA (reference sequence). This CDR3 has 11 residues. This CDR3 is CSASAQNEQFF. Here the CDR3 DNA reads TGCAGTGCTAGTGCCCAGAATGAGCAGTTCTTC.

The V gene is TRBV5-1, the J gene TRBJ1-1, with 10 bases lining up with TRBD1. The CDR3 length is 17 residues. Germline-derived CDR1 and CDR2 are SGHRS and YFSETQ. Unmatched junction bases numbered 7, after V lost 2 bases and J lost 0 bases. The CDR3: CASSLRTGGPLNTEAFF. DNA for the CDR3: TGCGCCAGCAGCTTAAGGACAGGGGGACCCTTGAACACTGAAGCTTTCTTT. The variable domain in full, with the rest retrieved from reference TRBV5-1 and TRBJ1-1, is KAGVTQTPRYLIKTRGQQVTLSCSPISGHRSVSWYQQTPGQGLQFLFEYFSETQRNKGNFPGRFSGRQFSNSRSEMNVSTLELGDSALYLCASSLRTGGPLNTEAFFGQGTRLTVV.

CDR3 residues: CASSQDRQGRNTIYF. The CDR3 region has the DNA TGCGCCAGCAGCCAAGATAGACAGGGTAGGAACACCATATATTTT. The rearrangement joins TRBV4-1 to TRBJ1-3, with 7 bases identical to TRBD1. Germline-derived CDR1 and CDR2 are MGHRA and YSYEKL. After removal of 0 bases from V and 7 bases from J, the junction contained 6 bases not matched to a gene. The length of the CDR3 is 15 residues.

This clone was detected once. The chain links TRBV7-6 to TRBJ1-2, with D unresolved. This CDR3 is built from 14 residues. Germline assignment: CDR1 SGHVS and CDR2 FNYEAQ. Deletions cut 5 bases from V and 5 bases from J, with 15 bases between. Here the CDR3 DNA reads TGTGCCAGCAGCCGGGAAACCACGCCTTATGGCTACACCTTC. This sequence encodes CASSRETTPYGYTF.

The CDR3 here is CASRDRVVSPLHF. As DNA, the CDR3 is TGCGCCAGCAGGGACAGGGTAGTCTCACCCCTCCACTTT. The rearrangement uses TRBV10-1 and TRBJ1-6, with 8 bases identical to TRBD1. This CDR3 comprises 13 residues. Germline values: CDR1 WNHNN, CDR2 SYGVQD (reference sequence). Unmatched junction bases numbered 5, after V lost 6 bases and J lost 10 bases.

Remarks on this clone: The sample has other DNA sequences that encode this CDR3 too. The rearrangement joins TRBV7-3 to TRBJ1-1, with D uncertain. The germline V gene encodes CDR1 SGHTA and CDR2 FQGTGA. V gave up 2 bases and J gave up 2 bases, with 6 bases separating them. The CDR3 runs to 13 residues. CDR3 region: CASSLEGNTEAFF. CDR3 DNA sequence: TGTGCCAGCAGCTTAGAGGGAAACACTGAAGCTTTCTTT.

This rearrangement joins TRBV4-2 to TRBJ1-4, with D hard to call. Germline lookup yields CDR1 LGHNA and CDR2 YNFKEQ. This CDR3 contains 18 residues. With 1 base removed from V and 0 bases from J, the gap between germline ends came to 15 bases. In nucleotides, the CDR3 is TGTGCCAGCAGCCAAGCGGGCGGGGATCGGTCAACTAATGAAAAACTGTTTTTT. Protein product: CASSQAGGDRSTNEKLFF.

The chain joins TRBV6-5 to TRBJ2-7; 7 bases are a match to TRBD1. This CDR3 is 12 amino acids long. CDR1 and CDR2 from the germline V gene are MNHEY and SVGAGI. In DNA form, the CDR3 reads TGTCTCTCTCAGGGGGTACATTACGAGCAGTACTTC. Its translation is CLSQGVHYEQYF.

The table lists this clone with a few counts. The gene calls are TRBV6-5 and TRBJ2-7, with D tentatively TRBD2 (6 bases). The ends were cut back, 7 bases at V and 3 bases at J, with 10 bases in the middle. The CDR3 extends over 12 amino acids. Germline V gene sequence: CDR1 MNHEY, CDR2 SVGAGI. The CDR3 DNA sequence: TGTGCCAGCATCGGGGGAGTCTACGAGCAGTACTTC. It specifies CASIGGVYEQYF.

The CDR3 region is CASSWGGNTEAFF. DNA for the CDR3: TGTGCCAGCAGCTGGGGCGGGAACACTGAAGCTTTCTTT. The rearrangement uses TRBV7-3 and TRBJ1-1, with D perhaps TRBD1 (5 bases). Germline assignment: CDR1 SGHTA and CDR2 FQGTGA. This CDR3 is built from 13 residues. Trimming took off 4 bases at V and 1 base at J, with 7 bases between the two ends.

The chain employs TRBV6-5 and TRBJ2-3; the match to TRBD1 covers 8 bases. Trimming at V came to 0 bases and at J to 7 bases, leaving 6 bases not matched to a gene. The length of the CDR3 is 15 residues. The V gene's germline CDR1 is MNHEY and CDR2 SVGAGI. The CDR3 loop reads CASSYSGQGTHTQYF. Here the CDR3 DNA reads TGTGCCAGCAGTTACTCAGGACAGGGCACCCATACGCAGTATTTT.

A single count supports this clone. DNA for the CDR3: TGTGCCAGCAGTGGGACAGGGCAGGAGACCCAGTACTTC. Residues: CASSGTGQETQYF. The chain uses TRBV2 and TRBJ2-5; 8 bases align to TRBD1. Trimming at V came to 4 bases and at J to 5 bases, leaving 3 bases not matched to a gene. The CDR3 totals 13 residues. Germline V gene data show CDR1 as SNHLY and CDR2 as FYNNEI. The full variable domain, rest sourced from reference TRBV2 and TRBJ2-5, is EPEVTQTPSHQVTQMGQEVILRCVPISNHLYFYWYRQILGQKVEFLVSFYNNEISEKSEIFDDQFSVERPDGSNFTLKIRSTKLEDSAMYFCASSGTGQETQYFGPGTRLLVL.